The present T cell receptor (beta chain) was sequenced within a study of cytomegalovirus exposure and HLA in healthy donors. Overall study results and limits: Reports credit the classifier with highly specific, highly sensitive diagnosis of cytomegalovirus status. Available immune exposure information was restricted to CMV serostatus only.

Trimming removed 1 base from V and 4 bases from J, with 16 bases in between. The CDR3 extends over 16 amino acids. CDR1 and CDR2 (germline): SGHTA, FQGTGA. The PCR was carried out with 60 Vbeta primers and 13 Jbeta primers. TCRdb keeps only in-frame clones here, not all; method: immunoSEQ multiplex PCR. Among some 170,000 clones listed, roughly 85% were seen once. This clone was observed a handful of times. The antigen is unknown. The chain joins TRBV7-3 to TRBJ1-1; D uncertain. The receptor was isolated from a woman aged 45-65 years in good health and CMV-seronegative. The sample taken for sequencing was PBMCs. The chain's CDR3 is CASSLSRMVRGTEAFF. Here the CDR3 DNA reads TGTGCCAGCAGCTTAAGCAGAATGGTGCGGGGCACTGAAGCTTTCTTT.